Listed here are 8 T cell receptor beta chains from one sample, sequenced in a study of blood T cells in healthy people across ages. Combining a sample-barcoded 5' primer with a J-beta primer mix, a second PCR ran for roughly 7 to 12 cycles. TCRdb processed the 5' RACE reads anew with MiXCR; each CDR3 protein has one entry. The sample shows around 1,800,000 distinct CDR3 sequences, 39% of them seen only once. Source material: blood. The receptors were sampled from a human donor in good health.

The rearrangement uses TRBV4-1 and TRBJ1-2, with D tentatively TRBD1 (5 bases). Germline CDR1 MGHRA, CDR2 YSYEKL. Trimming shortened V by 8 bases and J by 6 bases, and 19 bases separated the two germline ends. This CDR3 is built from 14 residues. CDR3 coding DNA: TGCGCCAGCTTCGGAAGTGGGGCTCGAGATGGCTACACCTTC. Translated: CASFGSGARDGYTF.

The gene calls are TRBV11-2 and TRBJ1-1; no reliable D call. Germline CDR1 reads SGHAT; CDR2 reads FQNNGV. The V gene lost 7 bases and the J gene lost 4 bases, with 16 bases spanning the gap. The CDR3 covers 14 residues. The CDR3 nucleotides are TGTGCCAGCACCCGGGCTCCAACGAGCACTGAAGCTTTCTTT. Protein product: CASTRAPTSTEAFF.

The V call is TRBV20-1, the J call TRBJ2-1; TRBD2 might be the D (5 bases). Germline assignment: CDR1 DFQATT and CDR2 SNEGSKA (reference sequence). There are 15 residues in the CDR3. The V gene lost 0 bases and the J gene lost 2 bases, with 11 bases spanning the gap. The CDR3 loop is CSARDPGVTYNEQFF. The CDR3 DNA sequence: TGCAGTGCTAGAGATCCCGGGGTGACCTACAATGAGCAGTTCTTC.

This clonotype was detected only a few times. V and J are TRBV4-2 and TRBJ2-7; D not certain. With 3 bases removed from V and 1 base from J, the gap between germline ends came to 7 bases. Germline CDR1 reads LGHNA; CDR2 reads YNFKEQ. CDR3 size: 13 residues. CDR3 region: CASSQWDSYEQYF. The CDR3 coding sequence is TGTGCCAGCAGCCAGTGGGATTCCTACGAGCAGTACTTC.

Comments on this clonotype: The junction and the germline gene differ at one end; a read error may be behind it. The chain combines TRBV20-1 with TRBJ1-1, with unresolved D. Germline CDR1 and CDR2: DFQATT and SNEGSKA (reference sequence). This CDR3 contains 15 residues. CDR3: CSAGDPRSGNTEAFF. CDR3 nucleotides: TGCAGTGCTGGAGACCCTAGGTCCGGCAACACTGAAGCTTTCTTT.

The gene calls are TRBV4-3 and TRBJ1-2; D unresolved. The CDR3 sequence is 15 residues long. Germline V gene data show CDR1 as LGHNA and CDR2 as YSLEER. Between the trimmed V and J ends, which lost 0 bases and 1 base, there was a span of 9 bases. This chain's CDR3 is CASSQDPLNNYGYTF. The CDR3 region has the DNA TGCGCCAGCAGCCAAGATCCCCTAAATAACTATGGCTACACCTTC.

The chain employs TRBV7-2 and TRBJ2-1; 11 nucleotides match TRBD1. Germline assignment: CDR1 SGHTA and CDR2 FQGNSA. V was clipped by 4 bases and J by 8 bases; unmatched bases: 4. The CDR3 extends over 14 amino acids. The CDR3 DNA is TGTGCCAGCAGCTCGGACAGGGGGCTTGATGAGCAGTTCTTC. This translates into CASSSDRGLDEQFF.

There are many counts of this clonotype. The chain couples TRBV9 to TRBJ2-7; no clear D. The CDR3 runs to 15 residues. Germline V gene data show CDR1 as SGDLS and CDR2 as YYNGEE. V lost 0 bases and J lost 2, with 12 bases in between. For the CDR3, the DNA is TGTGCCAGCAGCGTAGCTACAAGAGCGACCTACGAGCAGTACTTC. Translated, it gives CASSVATRATYEQYF.